Listed here is a single T cell receptor (beta chain). 13 Jbeta primers and 60 Vbeta primers were used for the PCR. Profiling relied on immunoSEQ multiplex PCR, and the TCRdb table lists in-frame clones only, not all of them. Here the sample spans about 98,000 clones, around 70% being singletons. This sample was taken from a study of cytomegalovirus exposure and HLA in healthy donors. Sequenced material: PBMCs. The TCR comes from a female donor in good health and CMV-seronegative.

CDR3: CAWSVFGGQYNQPQHF. CDR3 nucleotides: TGTGCCTGGAGTGTTTTCGGAGGACAGTACAATCAGCCCCAGCATTTT. This chain links TRBV30 with TRBJ1-5, with D possibly TRBD1 on 6 matching bases. V lost 0 bases and J 3 bases, leaving 15 bases between the germline ends. There are 16 residues in the CDR3. Germline V CDR1 and CDR2: GTSNPN, SVGIG (reference sequence).